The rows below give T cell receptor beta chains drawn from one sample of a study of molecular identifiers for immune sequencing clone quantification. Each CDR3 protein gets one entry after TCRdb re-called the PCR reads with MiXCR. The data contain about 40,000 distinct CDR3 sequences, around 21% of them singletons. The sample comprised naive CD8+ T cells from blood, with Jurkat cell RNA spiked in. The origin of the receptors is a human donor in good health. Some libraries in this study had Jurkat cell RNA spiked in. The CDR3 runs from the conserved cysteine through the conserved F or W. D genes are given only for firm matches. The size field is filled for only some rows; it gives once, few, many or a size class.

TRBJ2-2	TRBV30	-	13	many	CAWTPPLTGELFF	TGTGCCTGGACACCCCCTCTCACCGGGGAGCTGTTTTTT
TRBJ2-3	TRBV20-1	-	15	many	CSARDLDRSPDTQYF	TGCAGTGCTAGAGATCTTGACAGGTCGCCAGATACGCAGTATTTT
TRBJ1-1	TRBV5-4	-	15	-	CASSLANYLNTEAFF	TGTGCCAGCAGCTTGGCTAATTACCTGAACACTGAAGCTTTCTTT
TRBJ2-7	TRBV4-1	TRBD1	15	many	CASSHSLGQGYEQYF	TGCGCCAGCAGCCACTCCTTGGGACAGGGATACGAGCAGTACTTC
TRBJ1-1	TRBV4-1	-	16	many	CASSQDRSRGFAEAFF	TGCGCCAGCAGCCAAGATAGGAGTCGGGGTTTCGCTGAAGCTTTCTTT
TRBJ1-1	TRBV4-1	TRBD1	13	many	CASSGTGGTEAFF	TGCGCCAGCAGTGGGACAGGGGGCACTGAAGCTTTCTTT
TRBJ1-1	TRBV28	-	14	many	CASSFNQGWTEAFF	TGTGCCAGCAGTTTTAATCAGGGGTGGACTGAAGCTTTCTTT
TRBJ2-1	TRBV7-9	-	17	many	CASSLALTQQVWDEQFF	TGTGCCAGCAGCTTAGCGTTAACTCAACAGGTGTGGGATGAGCAGTTCTTC
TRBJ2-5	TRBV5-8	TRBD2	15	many	CASSWLAGPDETQYF	TGTGCCAGCAGCTGGCTAGCGGGGCCCGATGAGACCCAGTACTTC
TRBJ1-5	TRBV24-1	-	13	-	CATSRGGSQPRHF	TGTGCCACCAGCCGGGGGGGTAGTCAGCCCCGGCATTTT
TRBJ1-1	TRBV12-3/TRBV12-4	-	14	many	CASSLTERPTEAFF	TGTGCCAGCAGTTTAACCGAGCGGCCCACTGAAGCTTTCTTT
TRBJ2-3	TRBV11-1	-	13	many	CASTAVHTDTQYF	TGTGCCAGCACAGCGGTTCACACAGATACGCAGTATTTT
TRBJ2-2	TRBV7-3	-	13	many	CASSLTGSGELFF	TGTGCCAGCAGCTTAACAGGATCCGGGGAGCTGTTTTTT
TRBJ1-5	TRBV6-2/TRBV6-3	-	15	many	CASSLPGTVDQPQHF	TGTGCCAGCAGTTTACCCGGGACGGTCGATCAGCCCCAGCATTTT
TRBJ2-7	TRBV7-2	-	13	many	CASSWDLAYEQYF	TGTGCCAGCAGTTGGGACTTGGCCTACGAGCAGTACTTC
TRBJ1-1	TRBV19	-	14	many	CASSIGGGGTEAFF	TGTGCCAGTAGTATAGGCGGAGGTGGCACTGAAGCTTTCTTT
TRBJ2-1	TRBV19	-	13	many	CASSMIAGTEQFF	TGTGCCAGTAGCATGATCGCCGGGACAGAGCAGTTCTTC
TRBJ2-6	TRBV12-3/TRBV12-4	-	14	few	CASGLQEGANVLTF	TGTGCCAGCGGTTTACAGGAAGGGGCCAACGTCCTGACTTTC
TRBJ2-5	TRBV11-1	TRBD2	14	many	CASRTGRDGETQYF	TGTGCCAGCAGGACGGGGAGGGACGGCGAGACCCAGTACTTC
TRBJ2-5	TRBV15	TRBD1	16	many	CATSGGTGLYQETQYF	TGTGCCACCAGCGGGGGGACAGGCCTATACCAAGAGACCCAGTACTTC
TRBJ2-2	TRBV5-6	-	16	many	CASSLSDYQNTGELFF	TGTGCCAGCAGCTTGTCGGACTACCAGAACACCGGGGAGCTGTTTTTT
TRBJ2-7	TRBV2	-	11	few	CASCDSYEQYF	TGTGCCAGCTGCGACTCCTACGAGCAGTACTTC
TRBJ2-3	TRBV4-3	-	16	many	CASSQELTSRTDTQYF	TGCGCCAGCAGCCAAGAGCTAACTAGCCGCACAGATACGCAGTATTTT
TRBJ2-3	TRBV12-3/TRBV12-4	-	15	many	CASRIGETSTDTQYF	TGTGCCAGCAGAATAGGGGAAACCAGCACAGATACGCAGTATTTT
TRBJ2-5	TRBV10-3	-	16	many	CAISELELRTQETQYF	TGTGCCATCAGTGAGTTGGAACTCCGAACTCAAGAGACCCAGTACTTC
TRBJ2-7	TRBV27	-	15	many	CASSPTGTGAYEQYF	TGTGCCAGCAGTCCAACCGGGACCGGAGCCTACGAGCAGTACTTC
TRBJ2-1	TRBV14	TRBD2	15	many	CASSQGGGGAGEQFF	TGTGCCAGCAGCCAAGGCGGCGGGGGGGCTGGTGAGCAGTTCTTC
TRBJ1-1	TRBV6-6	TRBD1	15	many	CASRTWTGRVVVAFF	TGTGCCAGCAGGACTTGGACAGGGCGGGTCGTAGTAGCTTTCTTT
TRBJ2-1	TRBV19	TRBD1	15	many	CASSIGGQVNNEQFF	TGTGCCAGTAGTATAGGAGGACAGGTCAACAATGAGCAGTTCTTC
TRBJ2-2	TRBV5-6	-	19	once	CASSGGADLNFANTGELFF	TGTGCCAGCAGCGGGGGGGCCGACCTAAACTTCGCGAACACCGGGGAGCTGTTTTTT
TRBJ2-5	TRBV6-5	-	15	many	CASSYSALGGETQYF	TGTGCCAGCAGTTACTCAGCCCTAGGGGGAGAGACCCAGTACTTC
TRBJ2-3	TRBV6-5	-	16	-	CASSYAGGQRTDTQYF	TGTGCCAGCAGTTACGCCGGGGGGCAGAGGACAGATACGCAGTATTTT
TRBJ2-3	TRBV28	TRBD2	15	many	CASSVLAGSTDTQYF	TGTGCCAGCAGCGTACTAGCGGGAAGCACAGATACGCAGTATTTT
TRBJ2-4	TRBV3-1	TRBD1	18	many	CASSQVAGARGLWDIQYF	TGTGCCAGCAGCCAAGTAGCCGGAGCGAGGGGGCTTTGGGACATTCAGTACTTC
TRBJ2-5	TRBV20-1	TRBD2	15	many	CSANYLSGRLETQYF	TGCAGTGCCAACTATCTTAGCGGGAGGTTAGAGACCCAGTACTTC
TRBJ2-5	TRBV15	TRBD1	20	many	CATSSDGQGLPPSPRETQYF	TGTGCCACCAGCAGCGACGGACAGGGTTTACCCCCATCTCCCCGAGAGACCCAGTACTTC
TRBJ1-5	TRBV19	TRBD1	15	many	CASNKQGYSNQPQHF	TGTGCCAGTAACAAACAGGGGTATAGCAATCAGCCCCAGCATTTT
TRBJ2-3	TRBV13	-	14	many	CASSFRVTTDTQYF	TGTGCCAGCAGCTTCCGGGTTACCACAGATACGCAGTATTTT
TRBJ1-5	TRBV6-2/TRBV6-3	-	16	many	CASSYSLLALNQPQHF	TGTGCCAGCAGTTACTCTCTTTTGGCCCTCAATCAGCCCCAGCATTTT
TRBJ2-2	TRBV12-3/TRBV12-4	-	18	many	CASSPGPVSRSGTRELFF	TGTGCCAGCAGTCCCGGACCCGTATCTCGCTCGGGGACGCGGGAGCTGTTTTTT
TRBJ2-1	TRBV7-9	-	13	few	CASSRATVNEQFF	TGTGCCAGCAGCCGGGCGACAGTCAATGAGCAGTTCTTC
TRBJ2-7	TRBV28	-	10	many	CASSLYEQYF	TGTGCCAGCAGTTTATACGAGCAGTACTTC
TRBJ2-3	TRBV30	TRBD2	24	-	CAWSVRRGVIDRREGLRETDTQYF	TGTGCCTGGAGTGTACGTCGAGGGGTCATTGATCGGCGGGAGGGCCTGAGAGAGACAGATACGCAGTATTTT
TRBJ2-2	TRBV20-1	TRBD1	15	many	CSARADREGTGELFF	TGCAGTGCTAGAGCCGACAGGGAAGGCACCGGGGAGCTGTTTTTT
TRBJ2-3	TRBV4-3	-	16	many	CASSQDSGSGADTQYF	TGCGCCAGCAGCCAAGACAGTGGATCGGGGGCAGATACGCAGTATTTT
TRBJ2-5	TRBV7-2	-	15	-	CASSSTWGLGETQYF	TGTGCCAGCAGCTCAACATGGGGCCTAGGAGAGACCCAGTACTTC
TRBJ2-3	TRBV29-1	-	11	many	CSVGLGDTQYF	TGCAGCGTTGGGTTGGGGGATACGCAGTATTTT
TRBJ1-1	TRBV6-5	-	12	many	CASSYSTGEAFF	TGTGCCAGCAGTTACTCCACAGGTGAAGCTTTCTTT
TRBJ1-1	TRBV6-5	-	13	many	CASSYAENTEAFF	TGTGCCAGCAGTTACGCGGAGAACACTGAAGCTTTCTTT
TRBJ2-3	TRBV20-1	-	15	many	CSARDLVAYTDTQYF	TGCAGTGCTAGAGATTTGGTAGCGTACACAGATACGCAGTATTTT
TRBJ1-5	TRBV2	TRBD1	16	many	CASSEFVRGRDQPQHF	TGTGCCAGCAGTGAATTTGTCAGGGGGAGGGATCAGCCCCAGCATTTT
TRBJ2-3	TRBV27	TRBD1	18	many	CASSLLGTGQFSVDTQYF	TGTGCCAGCAGTTTACTGGGGACAGGGCAATTCTCAGTAGATACGCAGTATTTT
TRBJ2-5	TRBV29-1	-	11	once	CSATKGETQYF	TGCAGCGCAACCAAAGGGGAGACCCAGTACTTC
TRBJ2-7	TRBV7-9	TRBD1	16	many	CASSETTGGKFYEQYF	TGTGCCAGCAGCGAAACCACAGGGGGCAAATTCTACGAGCAGTACTTC
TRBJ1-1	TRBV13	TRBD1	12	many	CASSQGQPEAFF	TGTGCCAGCAGCCAGGGACAGCCTGAAGCTTTCTTT
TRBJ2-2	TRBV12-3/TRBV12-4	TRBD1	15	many	CASSQIPGQHRELFF	TGTGCCAGCAGCCAGATACCGGGACAGCATAGGGAGCTGTTTTTT
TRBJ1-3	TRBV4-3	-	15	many	CASSQGKGAGNTIYF	TGCGCCAGCAGCCAAGGGAAGGGGGCTGGAAACACCATATATTTT
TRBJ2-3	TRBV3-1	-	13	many	CASSQTGTDTQYF	TGTGCCAGCAGCCAGACTGGCACAGATACGCAGTATTTT
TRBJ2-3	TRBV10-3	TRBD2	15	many	CAISEYQRERDTQYF	TGTGCCATCAGTGAGTACCAGCGGGAGAGAGATACGCAGTATTTT